Listed here are 21 T cell receptor beta chains from one sample, sequenced in a study of blood T cell repertoires in COVID-19. TCRdb's table, derived via immunoSEQ multiplex PCR, lists solely in-frame clones and lacks some. The sample records some 67,000 clones, around 87% being singletons. The sample comprised peripheral blood. Receptors originate from a man aged 50-59 years with active COVID-19.

The chain couples TRBV7-8 to TRBJ1-2; D may be TRBD1 (6 bases). Per the germline V gene, CDR1 is SGHVS and CDR2 is FQNEAQ. The V and J ends lost 2 bases and 7 bases respectively, with 8 bases between them. The CDR3 spans 12 residues. CDR3 protein: CASSLTGPGYTF. Written as DNA, the CDR3 is TGTGCCAGCAGCTTAACAGGGCCTGGCTACACCTTC.

This chain connects TRBV24-1 to TRBJ2-2, with TRBD1 as a possible D gene (5 bases). Trimming removed 3 bases from V and 4 bases from J, with 14 bases in between. The germline CDR1 and CDR2 sequences are KGHDR and SFDVKD. This CDR3 is 16 amino acids long. CDR3 sequence reads: CATSDGQDKGTGELFF. The CDR3 DNA reads TGTGCCACCAGTGATGGACAAGATAAAGGCACCGGGGAGCTGTTTTTT.

Only a few counts were recorded for this clone. The rearrangement links TRBV9 to TRBJ1-2; D uncertain. The CDR3 runs to 12 residues. V dropped 2 bases and J dropped 5 bases, with 7 bases sitting between them. Looked up from germline, CDR1 is SGDLS and CDR2 is YYNGEE. The CDR3 loop is CASSVPGYGYTF. The CDR3 coding sequence is TGTGCCAGCAGCGTTCCCGGGTATGGCTACACCTTC.

The chain couples TRBV19 to TRBJ2-1; possible D gene TRBD2, 6 bases. Per germline, CDR1 LNHDA and CDR2 SQIVND (reference sequence). V gave up 7 bases and J gave up 0 bases, with 22 bases separating them. The CDR3 length is 18 residues. The chain's CDR3 is CASMEDYSGTSSYNEQFF. For the CDR3, the DNA is TGTGCCAGTATGGAGGACTATAGCGGAACGAGCTCCTACAATGAGCAGTTCTTC.

Details on this clone: The junction departs from germline at one end; a sequencing error may be responsible. This chain connects TRBV28 to TRBJ1-2; no firm D call. Germline CDR1 and CDR2: MDHEN and SYDVKM. There are 9 residues in the CDR3. The CDR3 here is CGLDYGYTF. The CDR3 DNA sequence: TGCGGTTTAGACTATGGCTACACCTTC.

J is TRBJ2-1 and V is TRBV5-6; 10 bases are shared with TRBD2. Germline CDR1 is SGHDT and CDR2 is YYEEEE. This CDR3 comprises 14 residues. The J segment lost 12 bases and the V segment lost 5 bases, leaving 11 bases of the junction unmatched. The CDR3 region has the DNA TGTGCCAGCAGTTCGGTGGCTAGCGGGAGTGCGCAGTTCTTC. This gives the protein CASSSVASGSAQFF.

V usage is TRBV11-3 and J usage is TRBJ2-1; D call uncertain. Germline V CDR1 and CDR2: SGHNT, YENEEA. Trimming removed 3 bases from V and 5 bases from J, with 14 bases in between. The CDR3 spans 15 residues. CDR3 sequence: CASSFMVRQNNEQFF. In DNA form, the CDR3 reads TGTGCCAGCAGCTTTATGGTACGACAAAACAATGAGCAGTTCTTC.

V usage is TRBV9 and J usage is TRBJ1-3; tentatively, D is TRBD1 (5 bases). Trimming took off 0 bases at V and 3 bases at J, with 13 bases between the two ends. This CDR3 region has 16 residues. Germline V gives CDR1 SGDLS, CDR2 YYNGEE. The chain's CDR3 is CASSVGGRADGNTIYF. The CDR3 DNA is TGTGCCAGCAGCGTAGGAGGCAGGGCGGATGGAAACACCATATATTTT.

CDR3 in DNA: TGTGCCACCAGAGGCGGGAATCAGCAGTTCTTC. The encoded protein is CATRGGNQQFF. The chain carries TRBV15 and TRBJ2-1, with a tentative D call TRBD2 (6 bases). This CDR3 spans 11 amino acids. Trimming stripped 6 bases from V and 11 bases from J, with 11 bases between. Germline V gene lookup returns CDR1 LNHNV and CDR2 YYDKDF (reference sequence).

The chain combines TRBV19 with TRBJ1-2, with 7 bases lining up with TRBD1. This CDR3 is built from 13 residues. CDR1 and CDR2 from the germline V gene are LNHDA and SQIVND (reference sequence). The ends lost 10 bases at V and 7 bases at J; junction bases unmatched: 12. The CDR3 here is CATAPGQKAGYTF. CDR3 DNA: TGTGCCACCGCGCCGGGACAGAAGGCTGGCTACACCTTC.

The count of this clone is one. The chain is built from TRBV11-1 and TRBJ2-1; D is unresolved. Trimming took 5 bases from V and 4 from J, leaving 9 bases between them. Germline CDR1 is SGHAT and CDR2 is FQDESV (reference sequence). This CDR3 contains 13 residues. The CDR3 bases are TGTGCCAGCAGCCTAACGCGGTACAATGAGCAGTTCTTC. Its translation: CASSLTRYNEQFF. Based on the CDR3 plus reference TRBV11-1 and TRBJ2-1, the full variable domain is EAEVAQSPRYKITEKSQAVAFWCDPISGHATLYWYRQILGQGPELLVQFQDESVVDDSQLPKDRFSAERLKGVDSTLKIQPAELGDSAMYLCASSLTRYNEQFFGPGTRLTVL.

Only a few counts were recorded for this clone. V and J are TRBV7-9 and TRBJ1-4; 8 bases are shared with TRBD1. Germline V gives CDR1 SEHNR, CDR2 FQNEAQ (reference sequence). Trimming cost V 2 bases and J 8 bases; bases outside gene matches: 10. The CDR3 has 16 residues. CDR3 sequence: CASSLSGGQVNEKLFF. The CDR3 DNA reads as TGTGCCAGCAGCTTAAGTGGGGGACAGGTAAACGAAAAACTGTTTTTT.

The rearrangement joins TRBV2 to TRBJ2-6; D not resolved. V was shortened by 3 bases and J by 4 bases, with 4 bases between the two germline ends. CDR3 length: 13 residues. CDR1 SNHLY and CDR2 FYNNEI come from the germline V gene. Here the CDR3 DNA reads TGTGCCAGCAGTGACGGGGGGGCCAACGTCCTGACTTTC. Its protein product is CASSDGGANVLTF.

The chain has TRBV12-3 or TRBV12-4 and TRBJ1-2; 7 positions match TRBD1. The CDR3 contains 13 residues. Trimming cost V 8 bases and J 4 bases; bases outside gene matches: 7. The CDR3 nucleotides read TGTGCCAGCGGGGGACAGCTAATCTATGGCTACACCTTC. Amino acids: CASGGQLIYGYTF.

The chain uses TRBV6-5 and TRBJ1-1, with D maybe TRBD1 (5 bases). The CDR3 sequence is 16 residues long. CDR1 is MNHEY and CDR2 is SVGAGI in the germline V gene. The germline V and J ends were trimmed by 2 bases and 1 base, with 14 bases remaining between them. In nucleotides, the CDR3 is TGTGCCAGCAGTTACACCCCGACAGACCCGAACACTGAAGCTTTCTTT. This gives the protein CASSYTPTDPNTEAFF.

This clone was recorded once. The chain employs TRBV19 and TRBJ1-6, with unresolved D. The CDR3 runs 12 residues. Germline CDR1 LNHDA, CDR2 SQIVND (reference sequence). CDR3 protein: CASGSYNSPLHF. DNA of the CDR3: TGTGCTAGCGGCTCCTATAATTCACCCCTCCACTTT.

The table lists this clone with a count of one. The genes are TRBV12-3 or TRBV12-4 and TRBJ1-2, with no clear D. The CDR3 is made up of 12 amino acids. V was clipped by 4 bases and J by 6 bases, with 9 bases between them. The CDR3 nucleotides are TGTGCCAGCAGTTCGATGGCTCATGGCTACACCTTC. Its translation is CASSSMAHGYTF.

J is TRBJ1-1 and V is TRBV6-5; D is ambiguous. CDR1 MNHEY and CDR2 SVGAGI come from the germline V gene. The CDR3 has 13 residues. The V end was cut by 5 bases, the J end by 8 bases, with 15 bases between. The CDR3 sequence is CASSPSGREEAFF. The CDR3 DNA sequence: TGTGCCAGCAGTCCATCCGGGAGGGAAGAAGCTTTCTTT.

The chain couples TRBV7-2 to TRBJ2-5; D is possibly TRBD2 (6 bases). The CDR3 length is 14 residues. CDR1 is SGHTA, CDR2 FQGNSA, per germline. V dropped 3 bases and J dropped 1 base, with 9 bases sitting between them. The DNA for the CDR3 is TGTGCCAGCAGCTTCGGGAGAAGCCAAGAGACCCAGTACTTC. It translates to CASSFGRSQETQYF.

This chain uses TRBV15 with TRBJ2-5; D call uncertain. CDR1 is LNHNV and CDR2 is YYDKDF in the germline V gene (reference sequence). V lost 1 base and J lost 5, with 8 bases in between. The CDR3 runs to 13 residues. CDR3 region: CATSRGGYETQYF. The DNA for the CDR3 is TGTGCCACCAGCAGAGGCGGCTACGAGACCCAGTACTTC.

The V gene is TRBV7-3, the J gene TRBJ1-6, with D perhaps matching TRBD1 (6 bases). V lost 4 bases, J lost 10 bases, and 17 bases lay in between. CDR1 SGHTA and CDR2 FQGTGA come from the germline V gene. CDR3 length: 15 amino acids. The CDR3 loop is CASSSQGGSGSPLHF. For the CDR3, the DNA is TGTGCCAGCAGCTCACAGGGAGGGTCGGGATCACCCCTCCACTTT.